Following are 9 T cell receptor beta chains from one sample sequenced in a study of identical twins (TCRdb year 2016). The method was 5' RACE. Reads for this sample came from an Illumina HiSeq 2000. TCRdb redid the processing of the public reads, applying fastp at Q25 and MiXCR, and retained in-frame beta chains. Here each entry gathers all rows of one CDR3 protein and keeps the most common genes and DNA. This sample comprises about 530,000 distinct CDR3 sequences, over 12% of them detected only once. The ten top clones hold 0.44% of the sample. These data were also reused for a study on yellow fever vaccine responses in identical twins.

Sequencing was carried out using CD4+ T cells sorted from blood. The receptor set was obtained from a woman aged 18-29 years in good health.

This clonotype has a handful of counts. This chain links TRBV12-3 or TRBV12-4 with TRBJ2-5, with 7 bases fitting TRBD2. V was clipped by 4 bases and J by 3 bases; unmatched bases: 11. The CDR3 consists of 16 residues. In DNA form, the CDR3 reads TGTGCCAGCAGTTCGAGTCTCCGGGGGGTAAAAGAGACCCAGTACTTC. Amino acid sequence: CASSSSLRGVKETQYF.

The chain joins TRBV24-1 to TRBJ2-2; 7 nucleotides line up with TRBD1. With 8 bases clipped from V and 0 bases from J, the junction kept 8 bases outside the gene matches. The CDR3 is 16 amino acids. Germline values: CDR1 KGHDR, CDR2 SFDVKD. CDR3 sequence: CATILSTGSNTGELFF. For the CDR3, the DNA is TGTGCCACCATACTCTCGACAGGGTCGAACACCGGGGAGCTGTTTTTT.

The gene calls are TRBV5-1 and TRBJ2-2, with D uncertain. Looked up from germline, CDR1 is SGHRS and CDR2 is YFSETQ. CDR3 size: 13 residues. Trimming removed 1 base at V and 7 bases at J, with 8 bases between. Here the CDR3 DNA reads TGCGCCAGCAGCTTGCCCCAGGTCGGGGAGCTGTTTTTT. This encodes CASSLPQVGELFF.

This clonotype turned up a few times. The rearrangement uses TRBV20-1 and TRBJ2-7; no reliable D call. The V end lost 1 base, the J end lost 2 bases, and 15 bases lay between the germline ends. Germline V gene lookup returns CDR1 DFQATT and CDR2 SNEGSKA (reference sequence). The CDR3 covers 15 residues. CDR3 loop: CSARGKGRNTYEQYF. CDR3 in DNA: TGCAGTGCTAGAGGGAAGGGCAGAAACACCTACGAGCAGTACTTC.

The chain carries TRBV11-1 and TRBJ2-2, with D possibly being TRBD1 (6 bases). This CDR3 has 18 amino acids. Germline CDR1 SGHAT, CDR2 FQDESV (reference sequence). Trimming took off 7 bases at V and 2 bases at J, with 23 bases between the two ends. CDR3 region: CASTQISPMGTNTGELFF. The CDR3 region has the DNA TGTGCCAGCACCCAGATATCGCCTATGGGGACAAACACCGGGGAGCTGTTTTTT.

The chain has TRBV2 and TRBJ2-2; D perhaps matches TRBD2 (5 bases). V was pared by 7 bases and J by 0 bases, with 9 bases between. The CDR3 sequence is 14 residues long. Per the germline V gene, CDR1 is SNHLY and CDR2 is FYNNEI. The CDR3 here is CASTGGPNTGELFF. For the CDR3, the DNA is TGTGCCAGCACCGGAGGACCGAACACCGGGGAGCTGTTTTTT.

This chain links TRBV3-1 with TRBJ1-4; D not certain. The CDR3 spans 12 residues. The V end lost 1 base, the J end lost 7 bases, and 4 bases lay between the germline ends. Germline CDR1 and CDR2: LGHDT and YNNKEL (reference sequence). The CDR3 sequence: CASSQGTEKLFF. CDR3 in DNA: TGTGCCAGCAGCCAAGGGACTGAAAAACTGTTTTTT.

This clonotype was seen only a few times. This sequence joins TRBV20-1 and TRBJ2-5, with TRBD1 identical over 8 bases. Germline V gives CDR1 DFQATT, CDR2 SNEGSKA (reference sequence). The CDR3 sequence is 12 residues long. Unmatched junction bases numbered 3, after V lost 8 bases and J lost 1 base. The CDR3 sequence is CSRTGFQETQYF. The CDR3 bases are TGCAGTCGGACAGGGTTCCAAGAGACCCAGTACTTC.

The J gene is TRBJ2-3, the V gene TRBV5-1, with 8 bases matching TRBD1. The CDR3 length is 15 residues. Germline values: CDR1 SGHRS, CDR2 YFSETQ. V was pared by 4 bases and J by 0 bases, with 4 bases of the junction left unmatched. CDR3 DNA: TGCGCCAGCAGCGAGGACAGGGCTAGCACAGATACGCAGTATTTT. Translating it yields CASSEDRASTDTQYF.